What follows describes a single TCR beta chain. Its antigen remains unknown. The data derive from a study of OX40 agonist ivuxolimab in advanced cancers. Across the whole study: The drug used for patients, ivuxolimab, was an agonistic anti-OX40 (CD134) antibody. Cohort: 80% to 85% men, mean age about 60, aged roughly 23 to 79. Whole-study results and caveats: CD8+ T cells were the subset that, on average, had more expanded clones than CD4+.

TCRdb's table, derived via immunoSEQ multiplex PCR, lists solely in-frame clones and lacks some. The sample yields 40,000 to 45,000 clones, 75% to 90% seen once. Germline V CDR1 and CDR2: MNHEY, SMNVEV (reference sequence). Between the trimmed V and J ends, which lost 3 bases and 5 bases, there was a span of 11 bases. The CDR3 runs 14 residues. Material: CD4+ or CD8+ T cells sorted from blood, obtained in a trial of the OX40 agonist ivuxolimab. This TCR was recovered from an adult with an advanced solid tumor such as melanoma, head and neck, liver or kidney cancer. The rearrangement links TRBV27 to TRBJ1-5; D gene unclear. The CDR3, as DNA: TGTGCCAGCAGTTTTCAAGGCGGCGATCAGCCCCAGCATTTT. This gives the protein CASSFQGGDQPQHF.